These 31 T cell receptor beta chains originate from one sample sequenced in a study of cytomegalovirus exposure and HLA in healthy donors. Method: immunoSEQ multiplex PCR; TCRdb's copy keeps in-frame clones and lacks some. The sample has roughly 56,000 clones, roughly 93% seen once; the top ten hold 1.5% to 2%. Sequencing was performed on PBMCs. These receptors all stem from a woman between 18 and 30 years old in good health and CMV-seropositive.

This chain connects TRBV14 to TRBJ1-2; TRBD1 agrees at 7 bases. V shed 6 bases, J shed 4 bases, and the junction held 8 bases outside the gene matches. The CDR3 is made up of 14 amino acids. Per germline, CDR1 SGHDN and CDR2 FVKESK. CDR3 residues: CASRQTGFRYGYTF. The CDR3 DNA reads TGTGCCAGCAGACAGACAGGGTTCCGCTATGGCTACACCTTC.

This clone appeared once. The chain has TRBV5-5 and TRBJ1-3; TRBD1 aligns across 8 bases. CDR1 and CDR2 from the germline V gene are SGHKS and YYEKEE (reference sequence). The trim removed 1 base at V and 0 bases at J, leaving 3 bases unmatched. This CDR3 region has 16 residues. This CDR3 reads CASSLTGTGSGNTIYF. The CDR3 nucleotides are TGTGCCAGCAGCTTGACTGGGACAGGCTCTGGAAACACCATATATTTT.

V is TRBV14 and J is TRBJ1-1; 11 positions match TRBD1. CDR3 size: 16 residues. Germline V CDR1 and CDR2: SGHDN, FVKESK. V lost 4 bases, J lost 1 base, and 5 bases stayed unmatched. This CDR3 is CASSRPGQGGNTEAFF. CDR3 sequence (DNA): TGTGCCAGCAGCCGACCGGGACAGGGGGGGAACACTGAAGCTTTCTTT.

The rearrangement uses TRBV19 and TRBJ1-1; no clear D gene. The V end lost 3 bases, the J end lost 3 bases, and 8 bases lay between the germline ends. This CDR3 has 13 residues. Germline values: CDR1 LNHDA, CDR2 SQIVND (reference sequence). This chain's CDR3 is CASSIDTDTEAFF. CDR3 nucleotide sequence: TGTGCCAGTAGTATCGATACGGACACTGAAGCTTTCTTT.

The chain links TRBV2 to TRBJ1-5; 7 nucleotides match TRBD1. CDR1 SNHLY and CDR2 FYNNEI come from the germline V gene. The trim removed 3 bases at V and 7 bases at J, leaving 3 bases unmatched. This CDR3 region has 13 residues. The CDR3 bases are TGTGCCAGCAGTGATCAGGGGGAGCAGCCCCAGCATTTT. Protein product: CASSDQGEQPQHF.

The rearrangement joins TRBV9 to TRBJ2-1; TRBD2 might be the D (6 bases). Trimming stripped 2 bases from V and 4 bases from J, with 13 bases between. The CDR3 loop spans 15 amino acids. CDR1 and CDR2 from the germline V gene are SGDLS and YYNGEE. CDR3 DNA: TGTGCCAGCAGCGTCTCGTTGGAGGGGTACAATGAGCAGTTCTTC. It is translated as CASSVSLEGYNEQFF.

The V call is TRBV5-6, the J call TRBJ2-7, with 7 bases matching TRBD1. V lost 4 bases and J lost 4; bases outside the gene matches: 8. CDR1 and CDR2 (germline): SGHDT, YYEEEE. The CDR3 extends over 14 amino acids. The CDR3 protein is CASSIPGQTYEQYF. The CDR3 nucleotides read TGTGCCAGCAGCATCCCGGGACAGACGTACGAGCAGTACTTC.

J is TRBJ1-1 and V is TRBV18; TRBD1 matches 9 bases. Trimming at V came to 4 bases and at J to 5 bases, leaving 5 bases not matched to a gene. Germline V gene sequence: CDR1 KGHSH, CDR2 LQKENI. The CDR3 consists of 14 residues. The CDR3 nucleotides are TGTGCCAGCTCACAAACCGGGACAGGGACTGAAGCTTTCTTT. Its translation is CASSQTGTGTEAFF. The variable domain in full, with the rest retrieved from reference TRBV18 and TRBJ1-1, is NAGVMQNPRHLVRRRGQEARLRCSPMKGHSHVYWYRQLPEEGLKFMVYLQKENIIDESGMPKERFSAEFPKEGPSILRIQQVVRGDSAAYFCASSQTGTGTEAFFGQGTRLTVV.

CDR3 sequence: CASSQLGQGDSPLHF. CDR3 nucleotides: TGTGCCAGCAGCCAACTAGGACAGGGGGATTCACCCCTCCACTTT. The J gene is TRBJ1-6, the V gene TRBV14; TRBD1 matches at 10 bases. Unmatched junction bases numbered 3, after V lost 2 bases and J lost 8 bases. Germline assignment: CDR1 SGHDN and CDR2 FVKESK. This CDR3 has 15 residues.

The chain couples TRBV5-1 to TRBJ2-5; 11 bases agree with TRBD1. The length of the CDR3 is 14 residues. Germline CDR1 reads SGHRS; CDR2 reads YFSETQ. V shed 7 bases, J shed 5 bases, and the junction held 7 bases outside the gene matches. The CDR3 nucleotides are TGCGCCAGCGGGACAGGGGGAGAGGGGGAGACCCAGTACTTC. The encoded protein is CASGTGGEGETQYF.

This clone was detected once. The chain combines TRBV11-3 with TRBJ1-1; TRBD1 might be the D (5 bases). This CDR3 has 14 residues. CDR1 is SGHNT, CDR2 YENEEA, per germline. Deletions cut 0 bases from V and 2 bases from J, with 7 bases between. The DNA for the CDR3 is TGTGCCAGCAGCTTAGACGGGACTAACACTGAAGCTTTCTTT. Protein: CASSLDGTNTEAFF.

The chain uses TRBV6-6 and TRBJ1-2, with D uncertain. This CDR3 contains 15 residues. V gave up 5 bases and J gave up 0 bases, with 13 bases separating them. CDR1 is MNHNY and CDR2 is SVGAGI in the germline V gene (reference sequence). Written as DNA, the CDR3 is TGTGCCAGCAGTCATGGACGGGAGGCTAACTATGGCTACACCTTC. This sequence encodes CASSHGREANYGYTF.

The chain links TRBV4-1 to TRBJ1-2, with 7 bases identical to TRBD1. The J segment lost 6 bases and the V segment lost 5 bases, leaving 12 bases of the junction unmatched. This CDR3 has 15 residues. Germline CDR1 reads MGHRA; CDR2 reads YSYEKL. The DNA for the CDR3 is TGCGCCAGCAGCAAACCGGGACAGAGGGTCAATGGCTACACCTTC. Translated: CASSKPGQRVNGYTF.

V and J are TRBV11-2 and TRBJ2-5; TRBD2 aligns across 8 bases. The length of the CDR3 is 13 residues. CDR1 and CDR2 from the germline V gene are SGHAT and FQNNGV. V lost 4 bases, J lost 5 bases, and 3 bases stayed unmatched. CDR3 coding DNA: TGTGCCAGCAGCTCTCGGGGGGGGGAGACCCAGTACTTC. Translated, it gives CASSSRGGETQYF.

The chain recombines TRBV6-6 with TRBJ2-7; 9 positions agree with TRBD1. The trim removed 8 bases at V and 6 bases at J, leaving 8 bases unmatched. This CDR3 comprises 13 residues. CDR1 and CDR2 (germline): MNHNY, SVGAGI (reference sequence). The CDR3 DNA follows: TGTGCCAGCGCCTGGGACAGGGACCGCGAGCAGTACTTC. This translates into CASAWDRDREQYF.

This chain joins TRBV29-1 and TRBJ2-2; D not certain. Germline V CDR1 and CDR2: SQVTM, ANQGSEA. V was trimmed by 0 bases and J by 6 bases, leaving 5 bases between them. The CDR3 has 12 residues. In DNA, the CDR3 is TGCAGCGTTGAAGACCGTTCCGGGGAGCTGTTTTTT. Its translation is CSVEDRSGELFF.

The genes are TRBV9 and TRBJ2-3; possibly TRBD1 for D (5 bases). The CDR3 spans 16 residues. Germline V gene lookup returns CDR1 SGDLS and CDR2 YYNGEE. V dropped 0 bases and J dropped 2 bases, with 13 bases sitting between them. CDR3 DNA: TGTGCCAGCAGCGTAGCCAGGGAACCCCTCACAGATACGCAGTATTTT. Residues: CASSVAREPLTDTQYF.

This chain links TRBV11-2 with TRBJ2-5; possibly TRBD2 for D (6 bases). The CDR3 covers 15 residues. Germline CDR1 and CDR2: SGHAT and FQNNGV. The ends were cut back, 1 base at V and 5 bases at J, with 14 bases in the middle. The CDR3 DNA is TGTGCCAGCAGCTTAGTATCGGGGGTGAGGGAGACCCAGTACTTC. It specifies CASSLVSGVRETQYF.

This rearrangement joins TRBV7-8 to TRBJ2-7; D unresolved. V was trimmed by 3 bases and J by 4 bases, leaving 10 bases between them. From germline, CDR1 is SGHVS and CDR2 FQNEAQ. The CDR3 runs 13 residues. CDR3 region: CASSFTDTYEQYF. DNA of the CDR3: TGTGCCAGCAGCTTTACCGACACATACGAGCAGTACTTC.

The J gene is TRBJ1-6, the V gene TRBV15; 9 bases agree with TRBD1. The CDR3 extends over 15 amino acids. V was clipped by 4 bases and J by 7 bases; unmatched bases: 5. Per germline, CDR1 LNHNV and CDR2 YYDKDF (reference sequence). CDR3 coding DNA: TGTGCCACCAGCAACTCCGGGACAGGGAATTCACCCCTCCACTTT. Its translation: CATSNSGTGNSPLHF.

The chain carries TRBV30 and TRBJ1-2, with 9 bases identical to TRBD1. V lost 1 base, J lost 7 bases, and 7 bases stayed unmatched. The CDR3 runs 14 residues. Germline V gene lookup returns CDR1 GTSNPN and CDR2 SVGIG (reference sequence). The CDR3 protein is CAWSAGGTGRGYTF. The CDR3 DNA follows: TGTGCCTGGAGTGCGGGCGGGACAGGGCGTGGCTACACCTTC.

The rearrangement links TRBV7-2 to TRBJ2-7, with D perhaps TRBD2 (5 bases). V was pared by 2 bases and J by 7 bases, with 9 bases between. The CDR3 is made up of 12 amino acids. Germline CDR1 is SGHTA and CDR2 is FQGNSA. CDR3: CASSLSLAEQYF. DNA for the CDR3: TGTGCCAGCAGCTTATCCTTAGCGGAGCAGTACTTC.

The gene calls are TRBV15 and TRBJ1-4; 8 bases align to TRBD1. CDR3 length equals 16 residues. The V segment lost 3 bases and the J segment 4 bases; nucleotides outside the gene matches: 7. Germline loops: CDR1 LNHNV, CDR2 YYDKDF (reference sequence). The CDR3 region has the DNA TGTGCCACCAGCAGTGGTACAGGGGGTAGTAATGAAAAACTGTTTTTT. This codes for CATSSGTGGSNEKLFF. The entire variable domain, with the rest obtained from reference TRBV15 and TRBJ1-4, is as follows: DAMVIQNPRYQVTQFGKPVTLSCSQTLNHNVMYWYQQKSSQAPKLLFHYYDKDFNNEADTPDNFQSRRPNTSFCFLDIRSPGLGDTAMYLCATSSGTGGSNEKLFFGSGTQLSVL.

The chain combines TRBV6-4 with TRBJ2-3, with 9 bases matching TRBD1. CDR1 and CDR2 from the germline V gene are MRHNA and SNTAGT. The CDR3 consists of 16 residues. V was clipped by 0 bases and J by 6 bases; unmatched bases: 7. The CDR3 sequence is CASSDSADRGSDTQYF. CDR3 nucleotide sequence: TGTGCCAGCAGTGACTCGGCCGACAGGGGGTCGGATACGCAGTATTTT.

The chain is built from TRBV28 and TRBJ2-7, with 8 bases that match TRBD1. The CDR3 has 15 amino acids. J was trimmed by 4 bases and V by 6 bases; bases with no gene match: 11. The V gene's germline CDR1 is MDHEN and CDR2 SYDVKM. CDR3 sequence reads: CASSKAGTGLYEQYF. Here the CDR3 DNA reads TGTGCCAGCAGCAAAGCCGGGACAGGACTATACGAGCAGTACTTC.

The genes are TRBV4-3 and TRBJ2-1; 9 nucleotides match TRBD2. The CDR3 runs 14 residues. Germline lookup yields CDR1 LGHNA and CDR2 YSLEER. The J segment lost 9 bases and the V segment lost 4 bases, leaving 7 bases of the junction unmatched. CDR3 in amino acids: CASSLGLASPEQFF. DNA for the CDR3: TGCGCCAGCAGCCTGGGACTAGCTAGTCCTGAGCAGTTCTTC.

CDR3 region: CASSLRRQGVTDTQYF. The CDR3 DNA reads TGCGCCAGCAGCTTGCGGAGACAGGGGGTCACAGATACGCAGTATTTT. This rearrangement joins TRBV5-1 to TRBJ2-3; 9 bases fit TRBD1. This CDR3 region has 16 residues. Germline CDR1 and CDR2: SGHRS and YFSETQ. J was trimmed by 2 bases and V by 1 base; bases with no gene match: 5. Based on the CDR3 plus reference TRBV5-1 and TRBJ2-3, the full variable domain is KAGVTQTPRYLIKTRGQQVTLSCSPISGHRSVSWYQQTPGQGLQFLFEYFSETQRNKGNFPGRFSGRQFSNSRSEMNVSTLELGDSALYLCASSLRRQGVTDTQYFGPGTRLTVL.

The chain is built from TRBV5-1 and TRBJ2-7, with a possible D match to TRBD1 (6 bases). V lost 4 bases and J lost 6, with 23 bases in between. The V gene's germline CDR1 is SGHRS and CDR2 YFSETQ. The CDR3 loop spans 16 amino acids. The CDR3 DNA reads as TGCGCCAGCAGCGTAGGGTCGGCAGGGGATCCCCGCGAGCAGTACTTC. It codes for CASSVGSAGDPREQYF. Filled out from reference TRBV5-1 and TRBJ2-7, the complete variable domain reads KAGVTQTPRYLIKTRGQQVTLSCSPISGHRSVSWYQQTPGQGLQFLFEYFSETQRNKGNFPGRFSGRQFSNSRSEMNVSTLELGDSALYLCASSVGSAGDPREQYFGPGTRLTVT.

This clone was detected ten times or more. In DNA, the CDR3 is TGTGCCAGCAGCCAGGCTGGTGGCACAGATACGCAGTATTTT. Translating gives CASSQAGGTDTQYF. The rearrangement uses TRBV6-4 and TRBJ2-3; D remains ambiguous. Germline-derived CDR1 and CDR2 are MRHNA and SNTAGT. The CDR3 covers 14 residues. V lost 6 bases to trimming and J lost 1 base, with 11 bases between them.

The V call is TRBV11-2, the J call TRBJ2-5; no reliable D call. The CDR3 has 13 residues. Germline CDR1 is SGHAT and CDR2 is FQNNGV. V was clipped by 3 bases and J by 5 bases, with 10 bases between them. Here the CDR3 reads CASSFGLRETQYF. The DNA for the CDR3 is TGTGCCAGCAGCTTTGGGTTGAGGGAGACCCAGTACTTC.

Here the CDR3 DNA reads TGTGCCAGCAGCTTGGCCAGGGGACTAGCACAAGAGACCCAGTACTTC. Translating gives CASSLARGLAQETQYF. The chain couples TRBV5-6 to TRBJ2-5; 9 bases match TRBD2. In germline, CDR1 is SGHDT, CDR2 YYEEEE. V shed 0 bases, J shed 2 bases, and the junction held 5 bases outside the gene matches. CDR3 size: 16 residues.